The 17 T cell receptor beta chains given below trace back to one sample, sequenced in a study of identical twins. One entry per CDR3 protein, called by TCRdb with MiXCR from the 5' RACE reads. The table has approximately 350,000 distinct CDR3 sequences, over 9% seen once. The same specimen was also included in a second study, on yellow fever vaccine responses in identical twins.

Sequences were obtained from CD8+ T cells sorted from blood. Source of these receptors: a woman under 30 in good health.

This clonotype was detected ten times or more. The gene calls are TRBV10-3 and TRBJ2-1; D gene ambiguous. Germline V CDR1 and CDR2: ENHRY, SYGVKD. This CDR3 is built from 13 residues. The V end was cut by 8 bases, the J end by 0 bases, with 8 bases between. The CDR3 DNA reads as TGTGCCATCCAAGATCCCTCCTACAATGAGCAGTTCTTC. Translating it yields CAIQDPSYNEQFF.

This chain links TRBV2 with TRBJ2-2; D gene ambiguous. CDR1 SNHLY and CDR2 FYNNEI come from the germline V gene. The V gene lost 10 bases and the J gene lost 3 bases, with 21 bases spanning the gap. The CDR3 length is 16 residues. The CDR3: CATSYWKGWYTGELFF. The CDR3 DNA reads TGTGCCACTAGTTATTGGAAGGGATGGTACACCGGGGAGCTGTTTTTT.

V gene TRBV4-1 combines with J gene TRBJ2-1; D not resolved. This CDR3 has 15 residues. The germline CDR1 and CDR2 sequences are MGHRA and YSYEKL. V was trimmed by 0 bases and J by 0 bases, leaving 6 bases between them. Written as DNA, the CDR3 is TGCGCCAGCAGCCAAGAGGAAGCCTCCTACAATGAGCAGTTCTTC. Residues: CASSQEEASYNEQFF.

The rearrangement joins TRBV7-9 to TRBJ1-1, with TRBD1 identical over 7 bases. Germline V gene sequence: CDR1 SEHNR, CDR2 FQNEAQ (reference sequence). This CDR3 is 14 amino acids long. J lost 3 bases, V lost 6 bases, and 7 bases had no gene match. Here the CDR3 reads CASSFGTDYTEAFF. CDR3 nucleotide sequence: TGTGCCAGCAGTTTTGGGACAGATTACACTGAAGCTTTCTTT. The whole variable domain, remainder taken from reference TRBV7-9 and TRBJ1-1, is DTGVSQNPRHKITKRGQNVTFRCDPISEHNRLYWYRQTLGQGPEFLTYFQNEAQLEKSRLLSDRFSAERPKGSFSTLEIQRTEQGDSAMYLCASSFGTDYTEAFFGQGTRLTVV.

This clonotype was recorded many times. The chain combines TRBV7-9 with TRBJ1-1; D unresolved. V was cut by 6 bases and J by 6 bases, with 14 bases left in between. Germline lookup yields CDR1 SEHNR and CDR2 FQNEAQ (reference sequence). CDR3 length: 13 residues. The CDR3 protein is CASRPHGSPEAFF. CDR3 nucleotides: TGTGCCAGCAGACCCCACGGGTCGCCTGAAGCTTTCTTT. The full variable domain, rest sourced from reference TRBV7-9 and TRBJ1-1, is DTGVSQNPRHKITKRGQNVTFRCDPISEHNRLYWYRQTLGQGPEFLTYFQNEAQLEKSRLLSDRFSAERPKGSFSTLEIQRTEQGDSAMYLCASRPHGSPEAFFGQGTRLTVV.

In its sample, this clonotype was seen many times. The chain combines TRBV5-1 with TRBJ2-7; D is uncertain. V lost 0 bases, J lost 5 bases, and 12 bases lay in between. The CDR3 contains 14 residues. Looked up from germline, CDR1 is SGHRS and CDR2 is YFSETQ. The CDR3 coding sequence is TGCGCCAGCAGCTTGGCTTCCCTTTGGGACGAGCAGTACTTC. Translated: CASSLASLWDEQYF. Together with reference TRBV5-1 and TRBJ2-7, the CDR3 gives the full variable domain: KAGVTQTPRYLIKTRGQQVTLSCSPISGHRSVSWYQQTPGQGLQFLFEYFSETQRNKGNFPGRFSGRQFSNSRSEMNVSTLELGDSALYLCASSLASLWDEQYFGPGTRLTVT.

This clonotype turned up a few times. The CDR3: CASSPLPSYEQYV. DNA of the CDR3: TGTGCCAGCAGTCCCCTCCCCTCCTACGAGCAGTACGTC. V gene TRBV27 combines with J gene TRBJ2-7; no clear D gene. CDR3 size: 13 residues. Trimming took 5 bases from V and 0 from J, leaving 8 bases between them. CDR1 and CDR2 from the germline V gene are MNHEY and SMNVEV (reference sequence).

This clonotype was counted between two and nine times. V and J are TRBV29-1 and TRBJ2-7, with D possibly being TRBD2 (6 bases). V was shortened by 5 bases and J by 7 bases, with 15 bases between the two germline ends. The germline gives CDR1 SQVTM, CDR2 ANQGSEA. CDR3 length equals 12 residues. In nucleotides, the CDR3 is TGCAGCGTTTTAGGACTAACGGGGGAGCAGTACTTC. It codes for CSVLGLTGEQYF.

This clonotype was found many times. The chain combines TRBV7-9 with TRBJ1-4; 10 bases fit TRBD1. Germline trimming cut 5 bases from V and 8 bases from J; bases unmatched to any gene: 8. Germline values: CDR1 SEHNR, CDR2 FQNEAQ (reference sequence). The CDR3 is 15 amino acids. In DNA, the CDR3 is TGTGCCAGCAGCCCTCCGGGACAGGGGCGAGAAAAACTGTTTTTT. It translates to CASSPPGQGREKLFF.

This rearrangement joins TRBV7-6 to TRBJ2-1; TRBD2 agrees at 7 bases. Germline V CDR1 and CDR2: SGHVS, FNYEAQ. CDR3 length: 16 amino acids. V lost 1 base to trimming and J lost 2 bases; unmatched junction nucleotides: 5. The CDR3 bases are TGTGCCAGCAGCTTAGAAGTGGCGGGGGCCTACAATGAGCAGTTCTTC. Protein: CASSLEVAGAYNEQFF.

This clonotype was picked up a small number of times. The chain recombines TRBV4-1 with TRBJ2-5, with TRBD1 as a possible D gene (5 bases). The germline gives CDR1 MGHRA, CDR2 YSYEKL. Trimming removed 0 bases at V and 2 bases at J, with 10 bases between. This CDR3 is 15 amino acids long. The DNA for the CDR3 is TGCGCCAGCAGCCAAGAGGGCAGGGTACAAGAGACCCAGTACTTC. Translation: CASSQEGRVQETQYF.

This clonotype showed up many times. The gene calls are TRBV20-1 and TRBJ2-7; 13 bases are a match to TRBD2. The CDR3 is 14 residues long. The germline gives CDR1 DFQATT, CDR2 SNEGSKA (reference sequence). V gave up 6 bases and J gave up 3 bases; unmatched junction bases: 5. CDR3 sequence: CSAQLAGGIYEQYV. CDR3 coding DNA: TGCAGTGCGCAACTAGCGGGGGGGATCTACGAGCAGTACGTC.

The chain carries TRBV5-1 and TRBJ2-7; 11 bases match TRBD1. Germline-derived CDR1 and CDR2 are SGHRS and YFSETQ. The V gene end was trimmed by 5 bases and the J gene end by 4 bases; junction bases not matched to a gene: 23. This CDR3 contains 20 residues. The CDR3 DNA sequence: TGCGCCAGCAGGACCTTTGGACAGGGGGCTACAGATGCGTTGCCTTACGAGCAGTACTTC. Protein: CASRTFGQGATDALPYEQYF.

This clonotype was seen a handful of times. The chain links TRBV5-6 to TRBJ2-5, with D tentatively TRBD1 (6 bases). Germline V gene lookup returns CDR1 SGHDT and CDR2 YYEEEE. Trimming removed 4 bases at V and 5 bases at J, with 12 bases between. The CDR3 loop spans 13 amino acids. CDR3 loop: CASSEDSTETQYF. The CDR3 DNA reads as TGTGCCAGCAGCGAGGACAGTACGGAGACCCAGTACTTC.

J is TRBJ2-1 and V is TRBV6-2 or TRBV6-3; D may match TRBD1 or TRBD2 (5 bases each). The V end was cut by 6 bases, the J end by 8 bases, with 14 bases between. Germline-derived CDR1 and CDR2 are MNHEY and SVGEGT. The CDR3 totals 13 residues. CDR3 sequence: CASSPGPGYEQFF. As DNA, the CDR3 is TGTGCCAGCAGCCCGGGACCGGGCTATGAGCAGTTCTTC.

The V gene is TRBV20-1, the J gene TRBJ2-7; D is perhaps TRBD1 (5 bases). There are 14 residues in the CDR3. The germline V and J ends were trimmed by 0 bases and 2 bases, with 11 bases remaining between them. CDR1 and CDR2 from the germline V gene are DFQATT and SNEGSKA (reference sequence). DNA of the CDR3: TGCAGTGCTAGAGATCAGGGTGATACCTACGAGCAGTACTTC. Translation gives CSARDQGDTYEQYF.

This chain links TRBV10-3 with TRBJ2-3, with D perhaps matching TRBD2 (5 bases). Trimming took 6 bases from V and 1 from J, leaving 17 bases between them. CDR3 size: 16 residues. CDR1 ENHRY and CDR2 SYGVKD come from the germline V gene. The CDR3 DNA reads as TGTGCCATCAGGGCCGAGGTGGGAGCCGGCACAGATACGCAGTATTTT. Translation: CAIRAEVGAGTDTQYF.